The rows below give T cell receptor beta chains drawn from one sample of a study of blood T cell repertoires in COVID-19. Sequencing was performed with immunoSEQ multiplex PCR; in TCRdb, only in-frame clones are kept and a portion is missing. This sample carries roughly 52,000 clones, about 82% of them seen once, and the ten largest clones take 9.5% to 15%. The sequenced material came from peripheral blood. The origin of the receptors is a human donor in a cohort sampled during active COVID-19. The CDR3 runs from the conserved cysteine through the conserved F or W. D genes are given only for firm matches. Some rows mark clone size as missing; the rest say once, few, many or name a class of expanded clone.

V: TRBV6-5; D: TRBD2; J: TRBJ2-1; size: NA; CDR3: CASSYGGRANEQFF; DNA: TGTGCCAGCAGTTACGGCGGGAGGGCGAATGAGCAGTTCTTC
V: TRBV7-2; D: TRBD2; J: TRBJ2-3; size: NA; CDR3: CASSSPSAGGMGTDTQYF; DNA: TGTGCCAGCAGCTCACCTAGTGCGGGAGGGATGGGGACAGATACGCAGTATTTT
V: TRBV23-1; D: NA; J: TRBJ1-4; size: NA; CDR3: CASSLDRPATNEKLFF; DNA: TGCGCCAGCAGCTTAGACAGACCAGCAACTAATGAAAAACTGTTTTTT
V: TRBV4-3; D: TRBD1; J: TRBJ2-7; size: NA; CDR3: CASSLLLTGGFSYEQYF; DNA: TGCGCCAGCAGCCTTCTCCTGACAGGGGGCTTCTCCTACGAGCAGTACTTC
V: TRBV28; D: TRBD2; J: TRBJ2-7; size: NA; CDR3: CASSFTSGPSYEQYF; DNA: TGTGCCAGCAGTTTTACTAGCGGGCCATCCTACGAGCAGTACTTC
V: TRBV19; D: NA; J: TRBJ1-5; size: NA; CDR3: CASSMGRGSNQPQHF; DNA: TGTGCCAGTAGTATGGGGAGGGGAAGCAATCAGCCCCAGCATTTT
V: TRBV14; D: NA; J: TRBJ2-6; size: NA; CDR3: CASSQGPPEFAGANVLTF; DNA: TGTGCCAGCAGCCAGGGGCCCCCAGAATTCGCGGGGGCCAACGTCCTGACTTTC
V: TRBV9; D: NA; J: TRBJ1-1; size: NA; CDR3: CASTRSPGENTEAFF; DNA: TGTGCCAGCACCAGGAGCCCCGGGGAGAACACTGAAGCTTTCTTT
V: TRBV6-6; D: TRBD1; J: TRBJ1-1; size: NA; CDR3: CASRTGTGFTEAFF; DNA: TGTGCCAGCAGAACCGGGACAGGGTTCACTGAAGCTTTCTTT
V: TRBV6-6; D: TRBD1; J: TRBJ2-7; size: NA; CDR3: CASSYPTGGAGYEQYF; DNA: TGTGCCAGCAGTTACCCCACAGGGGGCGCGGGCTACGAGCAGTACTTC
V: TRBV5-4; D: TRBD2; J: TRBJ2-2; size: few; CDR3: CASSWTSGPDTGELFF; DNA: TGTGCCAGCAGCTGGACTAGCGGGCCTGATACCGGGGAGCTGTTTTTT
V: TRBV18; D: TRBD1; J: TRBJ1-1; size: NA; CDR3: CASSPGQGGGTEAFF; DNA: TGTGCCAGCTCACCGGGACAGGGCGGAGGCACTGAAGCTTTCTTT
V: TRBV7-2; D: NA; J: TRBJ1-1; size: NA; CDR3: CASSLRHRLNTEAFF; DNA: TGTGCCAGCAGCTTGCGTCACAGGCTGAACACTGAAGCTTTCTTT
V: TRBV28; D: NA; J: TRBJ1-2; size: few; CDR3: CASSVGGGNYGYTF; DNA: TGTGCCAGCAGTGTGGGTGGGGGGAACTATGGCTACACCTTC
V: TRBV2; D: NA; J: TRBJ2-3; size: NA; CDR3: CASSATGPLTSTDTQYF; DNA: TGTGCCAGCAGTGCTACAGGCCCCCTTACTAGCACAGATACGCAGTATTTT
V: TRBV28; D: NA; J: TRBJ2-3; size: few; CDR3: CASSLGNRASDTQYF; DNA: TGTGCCAGCAGTTTAGGGAACAGGGCCTCCGATACGCAGTATTTT
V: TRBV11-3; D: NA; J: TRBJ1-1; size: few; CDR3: CASSSSRGTEAFF; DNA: TGTGCCAGCAGCTCATCGCGTGGCACTGAAGCTTTCTTT
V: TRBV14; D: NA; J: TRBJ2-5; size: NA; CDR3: CASSQATFVETQYF; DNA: TGTGCCAGCAGCCAAGCTACGTTCGTTGAGACCCAGTACTTC
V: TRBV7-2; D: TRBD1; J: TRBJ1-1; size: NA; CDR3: CASSPRQGGNNAEAFF; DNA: TGTGCCAGCAGCCCTAGACAGGGGGGAAATAATGCTGAAGCTTTCTTT
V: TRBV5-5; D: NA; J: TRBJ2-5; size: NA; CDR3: CASRLGAPGARETQYF; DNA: TGTGCCAGCAGACTGGGGGCTCCAGGGGCGCGGGAGACCCAGTACTTC
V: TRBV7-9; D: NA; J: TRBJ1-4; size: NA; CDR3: CASSFSFGPTEREKLFF; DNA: TGTGCCAGCAGCTTTTCGTTTGGGCCCACTGAGAGAGAAAAACTGTTTTTT
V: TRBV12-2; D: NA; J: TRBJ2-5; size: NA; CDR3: CASRLEGRTGEFLETQYF; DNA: TGTGCAAGTCGCTTAGAAGGGAGGACAGGGGAATTTTTGGAGACCCAGTACTTC
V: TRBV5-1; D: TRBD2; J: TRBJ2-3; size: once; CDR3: CASSTAGGLVDTQYF; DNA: TGCGCCAGCAGCACTGCGGGAGGGCTAGTAGATACGCAGTATTTT
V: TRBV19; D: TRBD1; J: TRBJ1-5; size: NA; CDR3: CASQGQGNQPQHF; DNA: TGTGCCAGCCAGGGACAGGGGAATCAGCCCCAGCATTTT
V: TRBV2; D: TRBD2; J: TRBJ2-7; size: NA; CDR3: CASTGLAAFSYEQYF; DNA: TGTGCCAGCACCGGGCTAGCGGCCTTCTCCTACGAGCAGTACTTC
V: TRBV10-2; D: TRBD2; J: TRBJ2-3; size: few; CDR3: CASSEPRLAVTDTQYF; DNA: TGCGCCAGCAGTGAGCCAAGACTAGCGGTCACAGATACGCAGTATTTT
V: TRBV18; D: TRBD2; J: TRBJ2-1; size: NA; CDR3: CASSPPASGKVNEQFF; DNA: TGTGCCAGCTCACCCCCGGCTAGCGGGAAAGTCAATGAGCAGTTCTTC
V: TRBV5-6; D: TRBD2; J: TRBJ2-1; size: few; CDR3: CASSLLPSGRPPHNEQFF; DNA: TGTGCCAGCAGCTTGCTGCCTAGCGGGAGGCCCCCACACAATGAGCAGTTCTTC
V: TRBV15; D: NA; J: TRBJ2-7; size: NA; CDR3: CATSRPLSYEQYF; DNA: TGTGCCACCAGCAGGCCACTCTCCTACGAGCAGTACTTC
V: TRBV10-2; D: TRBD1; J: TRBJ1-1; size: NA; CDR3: CASRTGDRLTEAFF; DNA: TGCGCCAGCAGGACTGGGGACAGGTTAACTGAAGCTTTCTTT
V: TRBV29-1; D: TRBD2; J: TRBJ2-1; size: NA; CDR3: CSVQSGTNVNEQFF; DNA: TGCAGCGTCCAATCCGGGACTAACGTCAATGAGCAGTTCTTC
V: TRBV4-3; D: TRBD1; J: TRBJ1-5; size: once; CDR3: CASSQNPGGQPQHF; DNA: TGCGCCAGCAGCCAAAATCCAGGGGGCCAGCCCCAGCATTTT
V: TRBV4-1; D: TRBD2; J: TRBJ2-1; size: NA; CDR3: CASSLRGSLLPSSYNEQFF; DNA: TGCGCCAGCAGCCTACGCGGGAGTCTCCTCCCGAGCTCCTACAATGAGCAGTTCTTC
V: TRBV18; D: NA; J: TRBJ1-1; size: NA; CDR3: CASSLTSTGTTMNTEAFF; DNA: TGTGCCAGCTCACTAACTTCCACCGGGACAACCATGAACACTGAAGCTTTCTTT
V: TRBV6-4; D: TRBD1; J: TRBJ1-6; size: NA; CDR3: CASSDSTKSSRDRHNSPLHF; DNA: TGTGCCAGCAGTGACTCGACAAAGTCAAGCCGGGACAGGCATAATTCACCCCTCCACTTT
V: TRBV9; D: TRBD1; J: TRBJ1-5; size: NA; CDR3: CASSATGEDNQPQHF; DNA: TGTGCCAGCAGCGCGACAGGGGAGGACAATCAGCCCCAGCATTTT
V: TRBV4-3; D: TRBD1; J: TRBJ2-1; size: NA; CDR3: CASSQYRGLYNEQFF; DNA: TGCGCCAGCAGCCAATACAGGGGGCTCTACAATGAGCAGTTCTTC
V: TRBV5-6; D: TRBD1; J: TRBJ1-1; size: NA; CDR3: CASSLYRGTTEAFF; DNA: TGTGCCAGCAGCTTGTACAGGGGGACCACTGAAGCTTTCTTT
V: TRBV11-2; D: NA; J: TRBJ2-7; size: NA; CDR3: CASSLDASRVAYEQYF; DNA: TGTGCCAGCAGCTTAGACGCGTCCAGGGTAGCCTACGAGCAGTACTTC
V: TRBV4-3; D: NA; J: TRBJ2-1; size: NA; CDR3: CASSQAPSASSYNEQFF; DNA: TGCGCCAGCAGCCAAGCTCCTAGCGCCTCCTCCTACAATGAGCAGTTCTTC
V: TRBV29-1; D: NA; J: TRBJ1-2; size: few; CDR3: CSPGRGEGYTF; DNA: TGCAGCCCTGGGAGGGGAGAAGGCTACACCTTC
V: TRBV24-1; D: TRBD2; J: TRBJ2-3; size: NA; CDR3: CATSDFGAGVSTDTQYF; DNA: TGTGCCACCAGTGATTTTGGGGCGGGAGTTAGCACAGATACGCAGTATTTT
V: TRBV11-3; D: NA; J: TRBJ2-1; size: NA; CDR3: CASSLDHPGSSYNEQFF; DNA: TGTGCCAGCAGCTTAGATCATCCGGGGAGCTCCTACAATGAGCAGTTCTTC
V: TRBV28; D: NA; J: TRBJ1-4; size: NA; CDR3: CASNLGGIATNEKLFF; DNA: TGTGCCAGCAACTTGGGGGGGATCGCAACTAATGAAAAACTGTTTTTT